The T cell receptor beta chain under discussion was sequenced for a study of blood T cell repertoires in COVID-19 (TCRdb year 2020). Regarding the research as a whole: The collaborator samples originated in the United States, Italy and Spain and spanned the acute and convalescent phases of COVID-19. The material from the prospective study consisted of cDNA or gDNA derived from T cells, B-cell-depleted T cells, or PBMCs. Deeply sampled blood TCRbeta repertoires from subjects exposed to, actively infected with, or recovered from COVID-19 were included in the dataset. The samples were drawn from the first 160 participants of the ongoing ImmuneRACE study and from about 1,200 subjects provided by 6 global collaborators. Where available, HLA class I and class II types were obtained from metadata supplied by the sample provider rather than from assay-based typing. Nearly every sample came with metadata listing a de-identified subject ID, COVID-19 status, age in years and sex. The repertoires were made available in a free public database intended to serve as a resource for research on the immune response to SARS-CoV-2.

There are 16 amino acids in the CDR3, from cysteine to phenylalanine inclusive. Kept here is only the CDR3 DNA, which spans 48 bases and is read in frame from base 1. V and J lose 1 base and 4 bases, and a span of 16 bases separates them. As encoded in the germline V gene (reference sequence), CDR1 is GTSNPN while CDR2 is SVGIG. The immunoSEQ Assay, a bias-controlled multiplex PCR, was used to amplify TCRbeta CDR3 regions from genomic DNA. The authors' pipeline ran thus. Nucleated cell counts per sample were estimated from amplification of reference gene primers within the assay. To quantify the absolute abundance of each unique TCRbeta CDR3 rearrangement, sequence reads were collapsed and filtered. For each sample, productive Simpson clonality was calculated as the square root of Simpson's diversity index over productive rearrangements. In its TCRdb copy, this immuneACCESS table keeps in-frame sequences only and misses some clones. Where compared with another copy, unresolved V genes explain less than half of these, and the others have no known cause. The DNA gave D and trimming, while V, J and clone size come from that table. The table for this sample lists approximately 94,000 clones; 88% of them were counted only once. The ten largest clones add up to 4.5% to 6% of the sample.

As regards this clone: Its antigen is currently not known. Base qualities were left out, and no much larger clone turns up one base away.

Whole blood was collected in K2EDTA tubes by collaborating institutions according to the institutions' own protocols. For TCRbeta analysis, collaborator samples were shipped as frozen whole blood, as isolated PBMCs, or as DNA extracted from either sample type. The paper's findings and limits, for the study overall: How much clinical and demographic metadata was included differed by source and by participant, and the metadata was provided uncurated.

Specimen: peripheral blood. The receptor comes from an elderly woman with active COVID-19. Recombination connected TRBV30 to TRBJ1-4; the D gene is perhaps TRBD1, from 5 matching bases. The CDR3 region reads CAWSGPKSRDNEKLFF. Here is the DNA: TGTGCCTGGAGTGGCCCCAAAAGCAGGGATAATGAAAAACTGTTTTTT.